Described below is a single T cell receptor (beta chain) sequence and its context. This clonotype was found many times. Its recognized antigen is unknown. One base away there is no much larger clone; base qualities are not given. Using a constant-region primer and ProtoScript II reverse transcriptase, TCRbeta-specific cDNA was reverse-transcribed from about 460 ng total RNA. Construction of the TCRbeta libraries relied on three nested rounds of multiplex PCR, following a slightly modified ARM-PCR procedure. Sample barcodes and Illumina adapters were added in a final 25-cycle PCR using Deep VentR polymerase. Before sequencing, amplicons between 200 and 500 bp were purified from gel using a QIAquick gel extraction kit. An Illumina HiSeq 2500 was used to sequence the TCRbeta amplicons with 250-bp paired-end reads. Processing in the source paper ran as follows. Quality trimming of reads was performed with Trimmomatic v0.33, and paired reads were merged with FLASH v1.2.11 so that full CDR3 sequences could be recovered. V, D and J germline segments were assigned to the rearranged TCRbeta sequences by MiGEC v1.2.1b. Clonotype statistics and Shannon-Wiener diversity indices were computed with VDJtools v1.0.0. To cut down on sampling bias, every analysis after diversity analysis relied on just the 250 most abundant clonotypes from each sample. Using fastp at Q25 and MiXCR, TCRdb reprocessed the public reads and kept productive beta chains. Under each unique CDR3 protein, matching rows form one entry showing the most common genes and DNA. The V and J calls and clone size are TCRdb's, not the authors'. The sample table holds about 300,000 distinct CDR3 sequences, of which roughly two thirds were seen once. Roughly 9% of the sample belongs to the ten largest clones.

Blood RNA was extracted from unsorted whole blood using TRIzol reagent, and germline DNA was obtained with the DNeasy Blood & Tissue kit. At the time of sampling, the patients were treatment-naive and had chronic HBV infection. Before surgery, 4 to 5 milliliters of peripheral blood were collected into K2EDTA tubes. This entry is derived from a study of tumor-infiltrating lymphocytes in primary liver carcinoma (TCRdb year 2017). At the level of the whole study: Roughly five patients with histopathologically diagnosed primary liver carcinoma underwent surgical resection in China between late 2015 and 2016. Hepatocellular carcinoma (four) or combined HCC and intrahepatic cholangiocarcinoma (one) was present in the five patients, who were three men and two women aged 30 to 69 years. The five patients had tumors of stage T1-T3 N0M0, with maximum diameters ranging from 4.2 to 10 cm. Roughly 3.5 to 7.5 million productive TCRbeta reads were obtained per sample, and no significant difference in read depth was found between tissue types. Across five regions of each liver tumor, along with adjacent normal tissue and blood, the study brought together TCRbeta repertoire sequencing, expression microarrays and whole-exome sequencing. A total of about 35 specimens from 5 patients, comprising some 25 tumor regions, 5 adjacent noncancerous liver tissues and 5 peripheral blood samples, were covered by TCRbeta repertoire sequencing. Repertoires from technical replicates were highly reproducible, with mean shared-clone rates near 0.89 and correlation coefficients above 0.95. What the study reported, not specific to this receptor: Because the samples were bulk and unsorted, CD4+ and CD8+ T cell repertoires could not be compared. Consistent with antigen-driven expansion, pairs of tumor regions showed higher repertoire overlap (mean roughly 36%) than either tumor-adjacent pairs (approximately 17%) or tumor-blood pairs (about 14%). The top 250 clones accounted for a significantly greater share of the repertoire in tumors than in blood (p = 0.039). Only the TCR beta chain was sequenced, which likely underestimates true repertoire diversity because unpaired alpha chains were not captured. The study included only a handful of patients, and the authors note findings should be validated in a larger study.

This TCR came from a man aged 35-49 years with primary liver carcinoma and hepatitis B virus infection. Sequencing used peripheral blood.

The encoded CDR3 is CASSTRTGKNSPLHF. In nucleotides, the sequence is TGTGCCAGCAGTACCAGGACAGGGAAGAATTCACCCCTCCACTTT. The rearranged segments are TRBV5-4 and TRBJ1-6; a stretch of 8 junction bases matches TRBD1. Taken from cysteine to phenylalanine, the CDR3 has 15 residues. Of all the DNA, just the CDR3 is kept, 45 bases in frame from base 1. V has 5 bases trimmed and J has 7 bases trimmed; junction bases matching no gene number 8. The CDR1 and CDR2 encoded by the germline V gene (reference sequence) are SGHNT and YYREEE.